The rows below give T cell receptor beta chains drawn from one sample of a study of blood T cell repertoires in COVID-19. Clones were read by immunoSEQ multiplex PCR, and TCRdb kept only the in-frame ones, dropping some. The sample holds a few hundred thousand clones; 88% are singletons and the top ten take 5% to 6%. The sequencing sample was made of PBMCs or T cells enriched from blood (not recorded which). The receptors stem from a man under 40 who had recovered from COVID-19. Each CDR3 is given with its conserved first and last residue. D genes are given only for firm matches. Some rows mark clone size as missing; the rest say once, few, many or name a class of expanded clone.

D: .
J: TRBJ2-1
V: TRBV5-6
size: .
DNA: TGTGCCAGCAGCTTCGTGAGGGAGCAGTTCTTC
CDR3: CASSFVREQFF

D: TRBD1
J: TRBJ2-7
V: TRBV6-5
size: once
DNA: TGTGCCAGCAGTCACACCCGGGACAGGGGCTACGAGCAGTACTTC
CDR3: CASSHTRDRGYEQYF

D: TRBD1
J: TRBJ1-6
V: TRBV19
size: .
DNA: TGTGCCAGTAGGACAGGGGTGAATTCACCCCTCCACTTT
CDR3: CASRTGVNSPLHF

D: .
J: TRBJ2-3
V: TRBV27
size: once
DNA: TGTGCCAGCAGAAACCTGGGGGCAGTAACCACAGATACGCAGTATTTT
CDR3: CASRNLGAVTTDTQYF

D: .
J: TRBJ1-2
V: TRBV2
size: .
DNA: TGTGCCAGCAGCCCCGAGGGAGGGAACTATGGCTACACCTTC
CDR3: CASSPEGGNYGYTF

D: TRBD1
J: TRBJ1-5
V: TRBV28
size: .
DNA: TGTGCCAGCAGTTTAGAGGGACAGGGGAATCAGCCCCAGCATTTT
CDR3: CASSLEGQGNQPQHF

D: .
J: TRBJ1-5
V: TRBV18
size: .
DNA: TGTGCCAGCTCATCATTTAGCAATCAGCCCCAGCATTTT
CDR3: CASSSFSNQPQHF

D: .
J: TRBJ1-6
V: TRBV12-3/TRBV12-4
size: .
DNA: TGTGCCAGCAGTGGAGGGGCCAATTCACCCCTCCACTTT
CDR3: CASSGGANSPLHF

D: TRBD1
J: TRBJ1-4
V: TRBV27
size: .
DNA: TGTGCCAGCAGTTCTATCCCCAGGGGGCCTAATGAAAAACTGTTTTTT
CDR3: CASSSIPRGPNEKLFF

D: .
J: TRBJ2-5
V: TRBV12-3/TRBV12-4
size: .
DNA: TGTGCCAGCAGTTTATGGCAGCAAGAGACCCAGTACTTC
CDR3: CASSLWQQETQYF

D: .
J: TRBJ2-7
V: TRBV20-1
size: .
DNA: TGCAGTGCTAGTAGCGCCTACGAATCCTACGAGCAGTACTTC
CDR3: CSASSAYESYEQYF

D: .
J: TRBJ1-2
V: TRBV5-5
size: .
DNA: TGTGCCAGCAGCTGGGGACTCGGCGGCCTCTATGGCTACACCTTC
CDR3: CASSWGLGGLYGYTF

D: TRBD2
J: TRBJ2-7
V: TRBV13
size: .
DNA: TGTGCCAGCAGCGGGACTAGGAGGTACGAGCAGTACTTC
CDR3: CASSGTRRYEQYF

D: .
J: TRBJ2-7
V: TRBV27
size: few
DNA: TGTGCCAGCAGTGCGGGGTGGGGTACCTCCTACGAGCAGTACTTC
CDR3: CASSAGWGTSYEQYF

D: .
J: TRBJ1-1
V: TRBV19
size: .
DNA: TGTGCCAGTAGTATGGGGGCTAGGAACACTGAAGCTTTCTTT
CDR3: CASSMGARNTEAFF

D: .
J: TRBJ1-3
V: TRBV19
size: .
DNA: TGTGCCAGTAGTATACCAACAGGGTCTGCCACCATATATTTT
CDR3: CASSIPTGSATIYF

D: .
J: TRBJ1-2
V: TRBV20-1
size: .
DNA: TGCAGTGTTTTACAGTACGGCTACACCTTC
CDR3: CSVLQYGYTF

D: .
J: TRBJ1-2
V: TRBV11-2
size: .
DNA: TGTGCCAGCAGCTTAGTCCCGGCTGACTTCTATGGCTACACCTTC
CDR3: CASSLVPADFYGYTF

D: .
J: TRBJ2-2
V: TRBV5-1
size: .
DNA: TGCGCCAGCAGCTTGAGGAGGGGATCTAACACCGGGGAGCTGTTTTTT
CDR3: CASSLRRGSNTGELFF

D: TRBD1
J: TRBJ2-7
V: TRBV28
size: .
DNA: TGTGCCAGCTGCGGCCCGGGACAGGGAGTCTACGAGCAGTACTTC
CDR3: CASCGPGQGVYEQYF

D: .
J: TRBJ1-1
V: TRBV5-6
size: few
DNA: TGTGCCAGCAGCTTGGGGACAGAAGAGAACACTGAAGCTTTCTTT
CDR3: CASSLGTEENTEAFF

D: TRBD2
J: TRBJ2-7
V: TRBV11-2
size: .
DNA: TGTGCCAGCAGCGTCGGACTAGCGGGGGGCCTGTACGAGCAGTACTTC
CDR3: CASSVGLAGGLYEQYF

D: .
J: TRBJ1-6
V: TRBV5-1
size: .
DNA: TGCGCCAGCAGCCCGACAGGACAATCACCCCTCCACTTT
CDR3: CASSPTGQSPLHF

D: TRBD1
J: TRBJ2-1
V: TRBV6-4
size: .
DNA: TGTGCCAGCAGTGACAGGACAGGGGGGGATGAGCAGTTCTTC
CDR3: CASSDRTGGDEQFF

D: .
J: TRBJ2-3
V: TRBV6-1
size: .
DNA: TGTGCCAGCAGTGAAGCCTCGGACATAAGCACAGATACGCAGTATTTT
CDR3: CASSEASDISTDTQYF

D: TRBD1
J: TRBJ1-5
V: TRBV6-5
size: .
DNA: TGTGCCAGCAGACCAGGGACAGGGCCCAATCAGCCCCAGCATTTT
CDR3: CASRPGTGPNQPQHF

D: TRBD2
J: TRBJ2-5
V: TRBV19
size: .
DNA: TGTGCCAGTAGTATAGGCGGGAGCAGTAGTCAAGAGACCCAGTACTTC
CDR3: CASSIGGSSSQETQYF

D: TRBD1
J: TRBJ1-2
V: TRBV7-8
size: .
DNA: TGTGCCAGCAGCTCAACCGCCGGGACAGGGGCGGGCTATGGCTACACCTTC
CDR3: CASSSTAGTGAGYGYTF

D: TRBD1
J: TRBJ2-3
V: TRBV6-4
size: .
DNA: TGTGCCAGCAGTGACGGGACAGGGGCAGATACGCAGTATTTT
CDR3: CASSDGTGADTQYF

D: TRBD1
J: TRBJ2-7
V: TRBV3-1/TRBV3-2
size: .
DNA: TGTGCCAGCAGCCAAGGGTACGGGACAGGGGACGAGCAGTACTTC
CDR3: CASSQGYGTGDEQYF